This T cell receptor (beta chain) was sequenced for a study of T cell repertoires in cytomegalovirus infection. Findings and caveats of the study: HLA-C-restricted TCR beta clonotypes specific for CMV led the ex vivo response. Adding up the frequency of public TCR beta families identified people who carried CMV plus the relevant HLA.

This clonotype was detected only once. What it binds is not known. The CDR3 covers 15 residues. V lost 0 bases and J lost 4, with 11 bases in between. Germline lookup yields CDR1 SGDLS and CDR2 YYNGEE. From the reads, TCRdb called clonotypes with MiXCR, one entry per CDR3 protein. In the table there are roughly 180,000 distinct CDR3 sequences, roughly 17% of which are singletons. The rearrangement uses TRBV9 and TRBJ2-1, with D perhaps TRBD1 (6 bases). The specimen was CD8+ T cells from PBMCs. The TCR originated in a human donor in good health (CMV status not recorded). Some clones in this sample may be carry-over from other donors' samples. CDR3 in amino acids: CASSVEGVIYNEQFF. The CDR3 DNA follows: TGTGCCAGCAGCGTAGAGGGGGTTATTTACAATGAGCAGTTCTTC.